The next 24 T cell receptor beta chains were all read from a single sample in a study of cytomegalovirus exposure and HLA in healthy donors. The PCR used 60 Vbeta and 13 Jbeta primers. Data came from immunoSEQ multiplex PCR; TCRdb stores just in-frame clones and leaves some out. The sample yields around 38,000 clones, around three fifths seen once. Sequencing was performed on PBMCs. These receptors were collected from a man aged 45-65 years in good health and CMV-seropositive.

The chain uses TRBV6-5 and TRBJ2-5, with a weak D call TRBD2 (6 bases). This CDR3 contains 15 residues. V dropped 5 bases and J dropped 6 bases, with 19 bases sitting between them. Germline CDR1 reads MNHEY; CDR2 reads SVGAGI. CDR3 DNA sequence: TGTGCCAGCAGTCCGCCGGGAAGCCGCGGGAAGACCCAGTACTTC. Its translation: CASSPPGSRGKTQYF.

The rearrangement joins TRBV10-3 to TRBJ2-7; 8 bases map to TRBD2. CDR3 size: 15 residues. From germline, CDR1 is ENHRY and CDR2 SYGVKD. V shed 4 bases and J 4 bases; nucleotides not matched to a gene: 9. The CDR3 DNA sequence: TGTGCCATCAGTGGAGGTAGCGGGGAAAGGTACGAGCAGTACTTC. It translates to CAISGGSGERYEQYF.

The chain's CDR3 is CSVGRQQETQYF. The CDR3 bases are TGCAGCGTAGGGCGACAGCAAGAGACCCAGTACTTC. This chain links TRBV29-1 with TRBJ2-5; the D gene is possibly TRBD1 (5 bases). This CDR3 comprises 12 residues. V was trimmed by 6 bases and J by 2 bases, leaving 10 bases between them. Per the germline V gene, CDR1 is SQVTM and CDR2 is ANQGSEA.

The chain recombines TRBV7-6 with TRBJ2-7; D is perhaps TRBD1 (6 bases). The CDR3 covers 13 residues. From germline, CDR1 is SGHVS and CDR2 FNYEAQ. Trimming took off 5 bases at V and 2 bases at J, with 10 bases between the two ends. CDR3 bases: TGTGCCAGCAGCCAACAGGGTACCTACGAGCAGTACTTC. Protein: CASSQQGTYEQYF.

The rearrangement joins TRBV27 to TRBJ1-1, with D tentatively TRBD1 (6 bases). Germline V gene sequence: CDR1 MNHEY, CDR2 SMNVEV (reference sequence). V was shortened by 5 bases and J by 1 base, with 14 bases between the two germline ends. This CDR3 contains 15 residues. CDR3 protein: CASSPRGATNTEAFF. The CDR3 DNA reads TGTGCCAGCAGTCCCAGGGGAGCCACGAACACTGAAGCTTTCTTT.

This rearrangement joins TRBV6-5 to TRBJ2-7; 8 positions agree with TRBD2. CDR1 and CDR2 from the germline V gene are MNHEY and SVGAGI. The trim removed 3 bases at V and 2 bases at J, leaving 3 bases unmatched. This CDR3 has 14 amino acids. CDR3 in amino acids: CASSYREGTYEQYF. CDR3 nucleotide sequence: TGTGCCAGCAGTTATCGGGAGGGGACCTACGAGCAGTACTTC.

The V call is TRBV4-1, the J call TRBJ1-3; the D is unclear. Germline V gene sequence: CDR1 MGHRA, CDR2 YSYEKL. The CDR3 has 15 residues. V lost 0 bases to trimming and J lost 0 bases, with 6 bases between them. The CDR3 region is CASSQDWSSGNTIYF. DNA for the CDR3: TGCGCCAGCAGCCAAGACTGGAGCTCTGGAAACACCATATATTTT.

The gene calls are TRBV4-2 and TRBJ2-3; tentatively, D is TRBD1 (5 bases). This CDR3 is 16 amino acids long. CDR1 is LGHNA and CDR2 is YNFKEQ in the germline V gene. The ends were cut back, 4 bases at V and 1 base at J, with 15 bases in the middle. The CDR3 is CASSPEGLGGTDTQYF. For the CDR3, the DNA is TGTGCCAGCAGCCCCGAAGGGCTAGGGGGCACAGATACGCAGTATTTT.

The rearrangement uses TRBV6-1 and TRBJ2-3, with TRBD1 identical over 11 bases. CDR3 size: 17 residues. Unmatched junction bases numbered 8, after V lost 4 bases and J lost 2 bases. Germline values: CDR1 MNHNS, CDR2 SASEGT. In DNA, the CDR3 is TGTGCCAGCAGTGCTCGGGACAGGGGGAGGGTCACAGATACGCAGTATTTT. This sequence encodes CASSARDRGRVTDTQYF.

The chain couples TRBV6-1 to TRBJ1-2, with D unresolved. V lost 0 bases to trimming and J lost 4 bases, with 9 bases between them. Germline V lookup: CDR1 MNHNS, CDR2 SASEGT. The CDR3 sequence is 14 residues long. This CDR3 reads CASSEAGDFYGYTF. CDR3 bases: TGTGCCAGCAGTGAAGCAGGAGATTTCTATGGCTACACCTTC.

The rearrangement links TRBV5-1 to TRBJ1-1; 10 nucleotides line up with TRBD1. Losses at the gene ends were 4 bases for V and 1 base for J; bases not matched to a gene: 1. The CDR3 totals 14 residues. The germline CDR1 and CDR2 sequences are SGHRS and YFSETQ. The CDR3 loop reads CASSGQGGNTEAFF. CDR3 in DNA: TGCGCCAGCAGCGGACAGGGGGGGAACACTGAAGCTTTCTTT.

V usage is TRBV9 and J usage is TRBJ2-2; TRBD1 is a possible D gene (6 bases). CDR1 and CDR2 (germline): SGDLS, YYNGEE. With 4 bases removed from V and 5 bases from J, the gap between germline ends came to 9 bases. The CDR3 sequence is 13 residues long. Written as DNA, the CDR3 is TGTGCCAGCAGCCTACAGGGAACCGGGGAGCTGTTTTTT. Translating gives CASSLQGTGELFF.

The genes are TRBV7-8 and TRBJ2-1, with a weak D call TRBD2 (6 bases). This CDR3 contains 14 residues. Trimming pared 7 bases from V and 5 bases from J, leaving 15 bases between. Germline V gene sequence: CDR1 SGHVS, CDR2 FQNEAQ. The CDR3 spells CASTPRDSDNEQFF. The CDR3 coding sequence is TGTGCCAGCACCCCCAGGGACTCTGACAATGAGCAGTTCTTC.

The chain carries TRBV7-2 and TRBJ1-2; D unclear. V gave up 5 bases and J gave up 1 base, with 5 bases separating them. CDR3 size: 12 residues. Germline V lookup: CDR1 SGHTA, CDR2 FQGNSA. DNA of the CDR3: TGTGCCAGCAGCCCCGTTAACTATGGCTACACCTTC. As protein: CASSPVNYGYTF.

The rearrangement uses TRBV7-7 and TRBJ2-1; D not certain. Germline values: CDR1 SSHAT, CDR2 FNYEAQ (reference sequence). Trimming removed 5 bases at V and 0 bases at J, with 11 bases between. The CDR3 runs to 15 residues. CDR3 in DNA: TGTGCCAGCAGCCCCAGTTACAGCTCCTACAATGAGCAGTTCTTC. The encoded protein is CASSPSYSSYNEQFF.

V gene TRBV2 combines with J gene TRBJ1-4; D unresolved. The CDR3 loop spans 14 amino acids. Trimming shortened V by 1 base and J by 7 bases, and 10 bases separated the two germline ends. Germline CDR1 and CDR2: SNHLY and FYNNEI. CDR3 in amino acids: CASSEGPEGEKLFF. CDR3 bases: TGTGCCAGCAGTGAAGGACCCGAGGGTGAAAAACTGTTTTTT.

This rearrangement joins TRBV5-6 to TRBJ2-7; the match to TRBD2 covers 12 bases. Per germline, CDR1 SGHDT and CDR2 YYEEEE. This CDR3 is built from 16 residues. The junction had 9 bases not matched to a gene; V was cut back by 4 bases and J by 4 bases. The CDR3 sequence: CASSLTSGTSGYEQYF. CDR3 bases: TGTGCCAGCAGCCTTACTTCCGGGACTAGCGGGTACGAGCAGTACTTC.

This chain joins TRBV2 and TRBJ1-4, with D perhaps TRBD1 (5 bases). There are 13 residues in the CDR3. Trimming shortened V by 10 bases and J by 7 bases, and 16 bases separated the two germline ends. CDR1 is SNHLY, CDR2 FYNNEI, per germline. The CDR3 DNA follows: TGTGCCACCAAGGGGCAGCCGGGTGAAAAACTGTTTTTT. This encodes CATKGQPGEKLFF.

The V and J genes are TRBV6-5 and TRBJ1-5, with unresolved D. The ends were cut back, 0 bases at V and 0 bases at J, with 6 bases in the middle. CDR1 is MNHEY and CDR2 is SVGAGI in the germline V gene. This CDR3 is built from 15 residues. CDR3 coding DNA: TGTGCCAGCAGTTACTCTCCCTTTAGCAATCAGCCCCAGCATTTT. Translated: CASSYSPFSNQPQHF.

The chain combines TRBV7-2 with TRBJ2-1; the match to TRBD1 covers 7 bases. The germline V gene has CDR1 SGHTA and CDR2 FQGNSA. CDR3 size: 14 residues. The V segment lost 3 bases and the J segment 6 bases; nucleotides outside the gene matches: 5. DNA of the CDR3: TGTGCCAGCAGCTTCTACGACAGGGCCAATGAGCAGTTCTTC. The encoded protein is CASSFYDRANEQFF.

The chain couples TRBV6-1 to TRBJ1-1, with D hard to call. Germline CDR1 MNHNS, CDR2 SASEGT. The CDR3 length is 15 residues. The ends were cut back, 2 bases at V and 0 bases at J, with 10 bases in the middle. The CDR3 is CASSEINLLNTEAFF. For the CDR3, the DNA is TGTGCCAGCAGTGAAATAAACCTACTGAACACTGAAGCTTTCTTT.

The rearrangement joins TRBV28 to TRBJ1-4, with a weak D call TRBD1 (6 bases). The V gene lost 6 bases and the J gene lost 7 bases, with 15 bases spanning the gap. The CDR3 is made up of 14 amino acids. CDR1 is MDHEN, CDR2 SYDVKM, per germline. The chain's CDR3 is CASRPTGQREKLFF. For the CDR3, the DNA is TGTGCCAGCAGGCCCACAGGGCAGCGTGAAAAACTGTTTTTT.

In nucleotides, the CDR3 is TGTGCCAGCATTCCCACGGGGGGAATTGGAAACACCATATATTTT. Encoded protein: CASIPTGGIGNTIYF. The chain couples TRBV6-5 to TRBJ1-3, with a tentative D call TRBD1 (5 bases). V was clipped by 7 bases and J by 3 bases, with 16 bases between them. The CDR3 is made up of 15 amino acids. Germline CDR1 reads MNHEY; CDR2 reads SVGAGI.

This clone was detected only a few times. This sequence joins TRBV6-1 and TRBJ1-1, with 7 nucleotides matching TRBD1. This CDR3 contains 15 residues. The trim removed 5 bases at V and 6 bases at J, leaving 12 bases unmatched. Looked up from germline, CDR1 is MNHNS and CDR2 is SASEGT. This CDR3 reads CASSPGDRVVAEAFF. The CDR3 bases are TGTGCCAGCAGTCCGGGTGACAGGGTGGTCGCTGAAGCTTTCTTT.